This passage covers 24 T cell receptor beta chains from one sample sequenced in a study of cytomegalovirus exposure and HLA in healthy donors. The PCR had 60 Vbeta and 13 Jbeta primers. Sequencing was performed with immunoSEQ multiplex PCR; in TCRdb, only in-frame clones are kept and a portion is missing. Of 200,000 or so clones in the sample, 65% to 85% were seen once. Sequenced input: PBMCs. These receptors all stem from a woman in her twenties or thirties in good health and CMV-seropositive.

The chain uses TRBV7-8 and TRBJ1-5; D might be TRBD1 (5 bases). The CDR3 covers 15 residues. Germline V CDR1 and CDR2: SGHVS, FQNEAQ. Trimming shortened V by 4 bases and J by 0 bases, and 10 bases separated the two germline ends. The CDR3 region has the DNA TGTGCCAGCAGCTATGAAGGGGCTAGCAATCAGCCCCAGCATTTT. Translation gives CASSYEGASNQPQHF.

The chain is built from TRBV9 and TRBJ2-2, with D possibly matching TRBD1 (5 bases). Germline V gene sequence: CDR1 SGDLS, CDR2 YYNGEE. Trimming took 0 bases from V and 5 from J, leaving 17 bases between them. This CDR3 comprises 17 residues. The CDR3 sequence is CASSVDVGGYRTGELFF. CDR3 DNA sequence: TGTGCCAGCAGCGTAGATGTGGGTGGCTACAGGACCGGGGAGCTGTTTTTT.

The V call is TRBV6-5, the J call TRBJ2-1, with 7 bases lining up with TRBD2. Germline assignment: CDR1 MNHEY and CDR2 SVGAGI. The CDR3 runs to 13 residues. J gave up 6 bases and V 6 bases, and 5 bases lay outside the gene matches. Here the CDR3 DNA reads TGTGCCAGCAGGGAAACGGGGGGCAATGAGCAGTTCTTC. Protein product: CASRETGGNEQFF.

The rearrangement uses TRBV5-1 and TRBJ2-2, with TRBD2 matching 12 bases. In germline, CDR1 is SGHRS, CDR2 YFSETQ. Trimming cost V 5 bases and J 6 bases; bases outside gene matches: 8. The CDR3 runs to 16 residues. The CDR3 here is CASSWTSGAGAGELFF. The CDR3 region has the DNA TGCGCCAGCAGTTGGACTAGCGGGGCCGGGGCCGGGGAGCTGTTTTTT.

The chain combines TRBV9 with TRBJ1-1; 7 bases match TRBD1. CDR1 and CDR2 from the germline V gene are SGDLS and YYNGEE. The CDR3 runs 16 residues. V was pared by 4 bases and J by 5 bases, with 14 bases of the junction left unmatched. The CDR3, as DNA: TGTGCCAGCAGCCAGGGGGACGGGACCGTTTTAACTGAAGCTTTCTTT. Translated, it gives CASSQGDGTVLTEAFF. Using reference TRBV9 and TRBJ1-1 for the parts outside the CDR3, the full variable domain is DSGVTQTPKHLITATGQRVTLRCSPRSGDLSVYWYQQSLDQGLQFLIQYYNGEERAKGNILERFSAQQFPDLHSELNLSSLELGDSALYFCASSQGDGTVLTEAFFGQGTRLTVV.

J is TRBJ2-2 and V is TRBV15; D possibly corresponds to TRBD2 (5 bases). Trimming took off 0 bases at V and 6 bases at J, with 8 bases between the two ends. Germline V gene lookup returns CDR1 LNHNV and CDR2 YYDKDF (reference sequence). There are 14 residues in the CDR3. CDR3 loop: CATSRDGGPGELFF. The DNA of the CDR3 is TGTGCCACCAGCAGAGATGGAGGTCCCGGGGAGCTGTTTTTT.

This clone was detected only once. The V call is TRBV10-1, the J call TRBJ2-1, with D perhaps TRBD2 (5 bases). This CDR3 has 16 residues. Germline loops: CDR1 WNHNN, CDR2 SYGVQD (reference sequence). V shed 1 base and J shed 1 base, with 11 bases lying between them. The CDR3 is CASSELEGESYNEQFF. CDR3 in DNA: TGCGCCAGCAGTGAGTTAGAGGGAGAATCCTACAATGAGCAGTTCTTC.

The V gene is TRBV9, the J gene TRBJ1-6; D is possibly TRBD1 (6 bases). CDR1 is SGDLS, CDR2 YYNGEE, per germline. CDR3 length: 14 amino acids. V was clipped by 5 bases and J by 11 bases, with 17 bases between them. The CDR3 DNA sequence: TGTGCCAGCAGTACGGACAGCCATTCGGCACCCCTCCACTTT. Translated: CASSTDSHSAPLHF.

The CDR3 sequence is CASASEEAYGYTF. The CDR3 region has the DNA TGTGCCTCAGCTAGTGAAGAAGCCTATGGCTACACCTTC. The gene calls are TRBV27 and TRBJ1-2, with D unresolved. CDR1 MNHEY and CDR2 SMNVEV come from the germline V gene (reference sequence). The CDR3 runs 13 residues. Trimming removed 11 bases from V and 4 bases from J, with 17 bases in between.

This chain uses TRBV5-1 with TRBJ1-4; no definite D call. Per germline, CDR1 SGHRS and CDR2 YFSETQ. The CDR3 has 13 residues. V shed 5 bases and J shed 7 bases, with 12 bases lying between them. CDR3 DNA sequence: TGCGCCAGCAGGACCCCCGGGAGTGAAAAACTGTTTTTT. Translation gives CASRTPGSEKLFF.

The J gene is TRBJ1-1, the V gene TRBV7-3, with TRBD1 matching 9 bases. Germline trimming cut 2 bases from V and 4 bases from J; bases unmatched to any gene: 8. This CDR3 is 16 amino acids long. Germline loops: CDR1 SGHTA, CDR2 FQGTGA. The CDR3 spells CASSLGDRVVRTEAFF. DNA for the CDR3: TGTGCCAGCAGCTTAGGGGACAGGGTCGTGCGCACTGAAGCTTTCTTT.

The rearrangement links TRBV11-3 to TRBJ2-3; no clear D gene. CDR3 size: 14 residues. The V end lost 1 base, the J end lost 4 bases, and 9 bases lay between the germline ends. Germline V gene lookup returns CDR1 SGHNT and CDR2 YENEEA. Here the CDR3 reads CASSLVRGSDTQYF. In nucleotides, the CDR3 is TGTGCCAGCAGCTTAGTACGAGGTTCAGATACGCAGTATTTT.

The chain recombines TRBV7-9 with TRBJ2-5; D might be TRBD1 (6 bases). CDR1 and CDR2 from the germline V gene are SEHNR and FQNEAQ (reference sequence). The V end was cut by 3 bases, the J end by 1 base, with 6 bases between. This CDR3 region has 13 residues. The CDR3 spells CASSLGAQETQYF. The CDR3, as DNA: TGTGCCAGCAGCTTGGGGGCCCAAGAGACCCAGTACTTC.

The rearrangement links TRBV27 to TRBJ1-1, with D perhaps matching TRBD1 (5 bases). The CDR3 runs to 12 residues. Trimming took 3 bases from V and 8 from J, leaving 10 bases between them. The germline V gene has CDR1 MNHEY and CDR2 SMNVEV (reference sequence). Here the CDR3 DNA reads TGTGCCAGCAGTTTCATAGGGGCGGAAGCTTTCTTT. Residues: CASSFIGAEAFF.

A single count supports this clone. CDR3 DNA sequence: TGTGCCATCAGTGAGTTAACAGGGAAGAAGAGTGGCTACGAGCAGTACTTC. It encodes CAISELTGKKSGYEQYF. V is TRBV10-3 and J is TRBJ2-7, with D possibly TRBD1 on 6 matching bases. The CDR3 covers 17 residues. In germline, CDR1 is ENHRY, CDR2 SYGVKD. V lost 1 base and J 3 bases, leaving 19 bases between the germline ends.

The gene calls are TRBV6-1 and TRBJ1-2, with TRBD1 matching 12 bases. After removal of 6 bases from V and 6 bases from J, the junction contained 5 bases not matched to a gene. This CDR3 comprises 14 residues. Germline CDR1 reads MNHNS; CDR2 reads SASEGT. In nucleotides, the CDR3 is TGTGCCAGCAGCCGGGACAGGGGGCCCAATGGCTACACCTTC. It specifies CASSRDRGPNGYTF.

The chain joins TRBV19 to TRBJ2-2; 9 bases are a match to TRBD1. The CDR3 consists of 15 residues. Germline V gives CDR1 LNHDA, CDR2 SQIVND (reference sequence). V shed 6 bases, J shed 3 bases, and the junction held 5 bases outside the gene matches. CDR3 loop: CASSRDREYTGELFF. The DNA of the CDR3 is TGTGCCAGTAGCCGGGACAGGGAGTACACCGGGGAGCTGTTTTTT. Based on the CDR3 plus reference TRBV19 and TRBJ2-2, the full variable domain is DGGITQSPKYLFRKEGQNVTLSCEQNLNHDAMYWYRQDPGQGLRLIYYSQIVNDFQKGDIAEGYSVSREKKESFPLTVTSAQKNPTAFYLCASSRDREYTGELFFGEGSRLTVL.

The chain combines TRBV9 with TRBJ1-2, with TRBD1 matching over 10 bases. Germline V gives CDR1 SGDLS, CDR2 YYNGEE. There are 20 residues in the CDR3. V shed 3 bases and J 4 bases; nucleotides not matched to a gene: 21. Here the CDR3 DNA reads TGTGCCAGCAGCGCTACATCAACGGGACAGGGGTCCCTGTGGGGCTATGGCTACACCTTC. Protein product: CASSATSTGQGSLWGYGYTF.

V and J are TRBV28 and TRBJ2-1, with D maybe TRBD1 (6 bases). Trimming cost V 3 bases and J 6 bases, with 18 bases left between them. The germline V gene encodes CDR1 MDHEN and CDR2 SYDVKM. This CDR3 has 16 residues. The chain's CDR3 is CASSLAQGRPSNEQFF. CDR3 nucleotide sequence: TGTGCCAGCAGTTTGGCACAGGGTCGGCCTTCCAATGAGCAGTTCTTC. The complete variable domain, with remaining parts taken from reference TRBV28 and TRBJ2-1, reads DVKVTQSSRYLVKRTGEKVFLECVQDMDHENMFWYRQDPGLGLRLIYFSYDVKMKEKGDIPEGYSVSREKKERFSLILESASTNQTSMYLCASSLAQGRPSNEQFFGPGTRLTVL.

This clone was counted between two and nine times. The V gene is TRBV5-8, the J gene TRBJ2-1, with D maybe TRBD2 (5 bases). This CDR3 contains 14 residues. Germline V gene lookup returns CDR1 SGHTS and CDR2 YDEGEE. Trimming removed 2 bases from V and 4 bases from J, with 10 bases in between. In nucleotides, the CDR3 is TGTGCCAGCAGCTTAGGAGAGGGATACAATGAGCAGTTCTTC. It encodes CASSLGEGYNEQFF. Looking up the rest from reference TRBV5-8 and TRBJ2-1 gives the full variable domain: EAGVTQSPTHLIKTRGQQATLRCSPISGHTSVYWYQQALGLGLQFLLWYDEGEERNRGNFPPRFSGRQFPNYSSELNVNALELEDSALYLCASSLGEGYNEQFFGPGTRLTVL.

The CDR3: CASSQDASQLFF. The CDR3 DNA follows: TGCGCCAGCAGCCAAGACGCCAGTCAACTGTTTTTT. This chain joins TRBV4-3 and TRBJ1-4; D is ambiguous. With 0 bases removed from V and 12 bases from J, the gap between germline ends came to 8 bases. Germline CDR1 is LGHNA and CDR2 is YSLEER. CDR3 size: 12 residues.

This chain links TRBV11-2 with TRBJ1-1, with 9 bases lining up with TRBD1. The CDR3 has 15 residues. From germline, CDR1 is SGHAT and CDR2 FQNNGV. V lost 3 bases, J lost 0 bases, and 2 bases stayed unmatched. CDR3 sequence: CASSFTGGMNTEAFF. CDR3 in DNA: TGTGCCAGCAGCTTTACAGGGGGCATGAACACTGAAGCTTTCTTT.

Points on this clone: Mismatch with germline at one junction end may stem from a read error. The chain employs TRBV7-9 and TRBJ2-3; 7 nucleotides line up with TRBD2. Germline V gene sequence: CDR1 SEHNR, CDR2 FQNEAQ (reference sequence). The CDR3 is 14 residues long. The chain's CDR3 is CSSSRSGNTDTQYF. DNA of the CDR3: TGTTCCAGCAGTCGGAGCGGGAACACAGATACGCAGTATTTT.

J is TRBJ1-1 and V is TRBV27; D is possibly TRBD1 (6 bases). Germline CDR1 reads MNHEY; CDR2 reads SMNVEV (reference sequence). Trimming pared 6 bases from V and 4 bases from J, leaving 18 bases between. CDR3 length: 15 amino acids. CDR3 nucleotide sequence: TGTGCCAGCAGCACTAGGAGACAGGTTCCCACTGAAGCTTTCTTT. Protein product: CASSTRRQVPTEAFF.